This T cell receptor beta chain was profiled in a study of blood T cell repertoires in COVID-19. Sequenced by immunoSEQ multiplex PCR; TCRdb stores in-frame clones only, minus some. This sample has 300,000 to 450,000 clones, with 88% found just once. Trimming pared 0 bases from V and 2 bases from J, leaving 9 bases between. CDR3 length: 15 amino acids. This clone was recorded once. The sequence was collected from a woman younger than 35 who had recovered from COVID-19. The chain is built from TRBV6-7 and TRBJ2-3; D is unclear. TRBV6-7 is filed as an ORF, its function uncertain. The sequenced material came from PBMCs or T cells enriched from blood (not recorded which). CDR3 region: CASSYSSLVTDTQYF. CDR3 in DNA: TGTGCCAGCAGTTACTCATCTCTTGTCACAGATACGCAGTATTTT.